Listed below are T cell receptor beta chains from one sample, sequenced in a study of Ad26.COV2.S vaccination and SARS-CoV-2 variants. TCRdb's table, derived via immunoSEQ multiplex PCR, lists solely in-frame clones and lacks some. The sample yields about 350,000 clones, 70% to 90% seen once. Sequences were derived from peripheral blood, sampled in a trial of Ad26.COV2.S vaccine versus placebo. The receptors shown here come from a person between 18 and 59 years old who received the Ad26.COV2.S COVID-19 vaccine or a placebo. Both conserved end residues are trimmed from each CDR3. The D gene is left open where the match is weak. Size is stated for part of the rows, as once, few or many counts, or as a class when the clone is expanded.

16	NA	TRBV27	TRBD1	ASSWTTGGTHSNQPQH
14	NA	TRBV6-6	NA	ASSSPRGRETVEQF
13	NA	TRBV5-1	NA	ASSFQGDGENEQF
9	NA	TRBV3-1/TRBV3-2	NA	ASSQDREQY
12	NA	TRBV27	NA	ASSPAGYPGLYT
12	NA	TRBV19	NA	ASSTGGHQETQY
11	NA	TRBV18	NA	ASSPIQIYEQY
12	NA	TRBV27	TRBD1	ASSRTGWAYEQY
13	NA	TRBV5-4	NA	ASSLAGEKGEKLF
11	NA	TRBV2	NA	ASSEMRNTEAF
14	NA	TRBV7-2	NA	ASSLADPTVTGELF
14	NA	TRBV28	NA	ASSFMDPSTNEKLF
14	NA	TRBV5-6	TRBD1	ASSPGTGGAKNIQY
11	NA	TRBV6-5	NA	ASRKTGSYEQY
13	NA	TRBV5-1	NA	ASSLMGGVSEKLF
13	NA	TRBV20-1	TRBD2	SASVGLAGYNEQF
10	NA	TRBV18	NA	ASSPDDRELF
12	once	TRBV11-2	NA	ASTLSQLSYEQY
13	NA	TRBV7-8	NA	ASSVDYRDSAGYT
12	NA	TRBV5-1	TRBD1	ASSGTGSGTEAF
12	NA	TRBV30	NA	AWSVGHAKNIQY
14	NA	TRBV4-1	NA	ASSHLAARSYNEQF
11	NA	TRBV6-4	NA	ASSERMNTEAF
12	NA	TRBV2	TRBD1	ASSQGQGAGKLF
14	NA	TRBV28	NA	ASSPPGRISADTQY
13	NA	TRBV4-3	NA	ASSQESGVNTEAF
12	once	TRBV6-5	NA	ASKITGYNSPLH
13	once	TRBV5-5	TRBD2	ASSPTSGREREQY
18	NA	TRBV18	TRBD2	ASSPRLRTSGSLSYNEQF
16	NA	TRBV28	NA	ASSRPPGNRVNTGELF
11	NA	TRBV6-2/TRBV6-3	NA	ASSAEGIYEQY
14	NA	TRBV7-2	TRBD2	ASSQLSGAGGWEQY
16	NA	TRBV2	TRBD1	ASSVRSRGQSSYNEQF
13	NA	TRBV6-2/TRBV6-3	NA	ASSKIEEGLNGYT
12	NA	TRBV4-1	NA	ASSHNRPNNEQF
13	NA	TRBV15	NA	ATSRELGARTEAF
13	NA	TRBV19	NA	ASSIGGGRNEKLF
12	once	TRBV7-2	TRBD1	ASSPRDRVGEQF
13	NA	TRBV7-6	NA	ASRSLGARPGELF
12	NA	TRBV5-1	TRBD1	ASKPGTGGLEQY
15	NA	TRBV24-1	NA	ATSDFGGTPGTDTQY
13	NA	TRBV25-1	TRBD2	ASSELAGVTGELF
12	many	TRBV28	NA	ASSSLGRVTEAF
11	NA	TRBV29-1	TRBD2	SVGWSGEGEQY
11	NA	TRBV7-8	TRBD2	ASSNEREYEQF